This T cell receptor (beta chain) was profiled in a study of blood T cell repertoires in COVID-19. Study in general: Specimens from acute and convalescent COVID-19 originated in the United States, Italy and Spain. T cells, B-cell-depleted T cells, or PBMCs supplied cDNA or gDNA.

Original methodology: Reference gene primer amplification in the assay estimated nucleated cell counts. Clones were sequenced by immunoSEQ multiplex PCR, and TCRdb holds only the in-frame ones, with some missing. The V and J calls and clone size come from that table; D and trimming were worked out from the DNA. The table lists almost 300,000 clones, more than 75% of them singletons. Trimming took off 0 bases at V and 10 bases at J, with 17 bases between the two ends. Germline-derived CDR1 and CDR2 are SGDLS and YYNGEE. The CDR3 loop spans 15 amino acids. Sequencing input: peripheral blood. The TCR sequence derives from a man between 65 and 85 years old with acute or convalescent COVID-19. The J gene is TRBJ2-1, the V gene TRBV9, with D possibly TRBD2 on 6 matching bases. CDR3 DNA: TGTGCCAGCAGCGTAGGAACTGACTCCGGGGGAGAGCAGTTCTTC. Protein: CASSVGTDSGGEQFF.